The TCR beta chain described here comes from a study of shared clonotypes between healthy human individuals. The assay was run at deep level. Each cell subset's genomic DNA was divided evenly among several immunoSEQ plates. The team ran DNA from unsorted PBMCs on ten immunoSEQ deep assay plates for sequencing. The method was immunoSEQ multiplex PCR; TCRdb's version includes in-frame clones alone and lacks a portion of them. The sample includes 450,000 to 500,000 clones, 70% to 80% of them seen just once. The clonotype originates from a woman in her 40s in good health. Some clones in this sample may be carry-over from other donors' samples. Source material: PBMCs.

The CDR3, as DNA: TGTGCCAGCAGCCCCCCGACTAGCGGGCGGGAGGCAGATACGCAGTATTTT. Its protein is CASSPPTSGREADTQYF. The V call is TRBV28, the J call TRBJ2-3, with TRBD2 matching 10 bases. With 6 bases clipped from V and 4 bases from J, the junction kept 13 bases outside the gene matches. The CDR3 has 17 residues. The germline V gene encodes CDR1 MDHEN and CDR2 SYDVKM.